Listed below are T cell receptor beta chains from one sample, sequenced in a study of post-analysis software for immune sequencing data. TCRdb re-derived calls from the PCR reads in MiXCR, one entry per CDR3 protein. The sample contains more than 350,000 distinct CDR3 sequences, approximately 37% of which appear only once. Sequenced material: blood. The receptors originated from a girl aged 2 to 10 with multiple sclerosis. Each CDR3 is given with its conserved first and last residue. The D gene is left open where the match is weak. Clone size is shown for a subset of rows, as once, few, many or a class of expanded clone.

J: TRBJ1-4; V: TRBV25-1; D: TRBD1; size: NA; CDR3: CASRPQGAWDEKLFF; DNA: TGTGCCAGCAGACCGCAGGGGGCGTGGGATGAAAAACTGTTTTTT
J: TRBJ2-7; V: TRBV29-1; D: NA; size: few; CDR3: CSVEGSTRYEQYF; DNA: TGCAGCGTTGAAGGAAGCACACGCTACGAGCAGTACTTC
J: TRBJ2-6; V: TRBV10-3; D: NA; size: NA; CDR3: CAISELIKTGANVLTF; DNA: TGTGCCATCAGTGAGCTTATAAAGACTGGGGCCAACGTCCTGACTTTC
J: TRBJ2-1; V: TRBV9; D: TRBD2; size: NA; CDR3: CASSPQAGGPLNYNEQFF; DNA: TGTGCCAGCAGCCCCCAGGCGGGAGGACCCCTAAACTACAATGAGCAGTTCTTC
J: TRBJ2-7; V: TRBV10-3; D: NA; size: few; CDR3: CAISGLNEQYF; DNA: TGTGCCATCTCGGGGCTGAACGAGCAGTACTTC
J: TRBJ2-1; V: TRBV20-1; D: TRBD2; size: few; CDR3: CSARDHREGSYNEQFF; DNA: TGCAGTGCTAGAGATCATAGGGAGGGCTCCTACAATGAGCAGTTCTTC
J: TRBJ2-1; V: TRBV11-2; D: TRBD1; size: NA; CDR3: CASSLSLGQGYNEQFF; DNA: TGTGCCAGCAGCTTATCTCTCGGACAGGGGTACAATGAGCAGTTCTTC
J: TRBJ2-1; V: TRBV9; D: TRBD1; size: NA; CDR3: CASSLTGDSRNEQFF; DNA: TGTGCCAGCAGCCTAACAGGGGATTCTCGCAATGAGCAGTTCTTC
J: TRBJ2-1; V: TRBV7-3; D: NA; size: NA; CDR3: CASSLRGWGTGPLNEQFF; DNA: TGTGCCAGCAGCTTAAGGGGATGGGGGACTGGTCCCCTCAATGAGCAGTTCTTC
J: TRBJ2-7; V: TRBV4-2; D: NA; size: few; CDR3: CASSNRGGFSYEQYF; DNA: TGTGCCAGCAGTAACAGGGGAGGATTCTCCTACGAGCAGTACTTC
J: TRBJ2-7; V: TRBV7-9; D: NA; size: NA; CDR3: CASSLVRGEYEQYF; DNA: TGTGCCAGCAGCTTAGTCCGCGGAGAGTACGAGCAGTACTTC
J: TRBJ2-1; V: TRBV7-3; D: NA; size: NA; CDR3: CASSLTHGDTVYNEQFF; DNA: TGTGCCAGCAGCTTAACGCACGGGGACACCGTATACAATGAGCAGTTCTTC
J: TRBJ2-7; V: TRBV12-3/TRBV12-4; D: NA; size: few; CDR3: CASSEATGYEQYF; DNA: TGTGCCAGCAGTGAAGCCACGGGTTACGAGCAGTACTTC
J: TRBJ1-2; V: TRBV29-1; D: TRBD1; size: many; CDR3: CSVGAGGLNYGYTF; DNA: TGCAGCGTTGGGGCAGGGGGCCTAAACTATGGCTACACCTTC
J: TRBJ2-1; V: TRBV5-5; D: NA; size: NA; CDR3: CASSLQRFSHNEQFF; DNA: TGTGCCAGCAGCCTACAGAGGTTTTCCCACAATGAGCAGTTCTTC
J: TRBJ1-2; V: TRBV7-2; D: NA; size: NA; CDR3: CASSLAMGLANYGYTF; DNA: TGTGCCAGCAGCTTAGCGATGGGGCTCGCTAACTATGGCTACACCTTC
J: TRBJ2-1; V: TRBV15; D: NA; size: NA; CDR3: CATSPDPRRAAYNEQFF; DNA: TGTGCCACCAGCCCAGACCCTCGCAGGGCTGCCTACAATGAGCAGTTCTTC
J: TRBJ2-1; V: TRBV27; D: TRBD2; size: NA; CDR3: CASSLVFPTSFHEQFF; DNA: TGTGCCAGCAGTTTGGTTTTCCCGACTAGCTTCCATGAGCAGTTCTTC
J: TRBJ1-2; V: TRBV20-1; D: TRBD1; size: few; CDR3: CSALLQGARGYTF; DNA: TGCAGTGCTTTACTACAGGGGGCACGGGGCTACACCTTC
J: TRBJ1-5; V: TRBV28; D: NA; size: NA; CDR3: CASNLSFYRGAQPQHF; DNA: TGTGCCAGCAACCTGTCCTTTTATAGGGGGGCCCAGCCCCAGCATTTT
J: TRBJ2-1; V: TRBV4-1; D: NA; size: once; CDR3: CASSQVRLQKYDEQFF; DNA: TGCGCCAGCAGCCAAGTTCGACTACAAAAGTACGATGAGCAGTTCTTC
J: TRBJ2-7; V: TRBV20-1; D: NA; size: NA; CDR3: CSAKEATVATYEQYF; DNA: TGCAGTGCTAAAGAAGCGACAGTGGCGACCTACGAGCAGTACTTC